The 14 T cell receptor beta chains reported below all come from one sample, sequenced in a study of persistence of HIV-infected CD4 T cells. The libraries were made with immunoSEQ version 4 in survey mode. Repertoires were generated with immunoSEQ multiplex PCR, while TCRdb's copy carries only in-frame clones and drops some. The table has about 39,000 clones, 85% to 90% seen once. Overlapping HIV-1 Gag 15-mer peptides at around 1 ug per peptide per mL were used. CD40L/CD69 double-negative CD45RO-high memory CD4+ T cells were collected. No antigen has been identified for these receptors. Specimen: cultured CD4+ T cells from PBMCs, collected from a patient who received antiretroviral therapy. Receptor source: an adult with HIV. The donor label of this sample is uncertain.

The chain has TRBV6-5 and TRBJ1-3; D gene ambiguous. Between the trimmed V and J ends, which lost 8 bases and 4 bases, there was a span of 12 bases. Germline V gene lookup returns CDR1 MNHEY and CDR2 SVGAGI. The CDR3 contains 13 residues. CDR3 sequence: CASQVSTGNTIYF. The CDR3 DNA follows: TGTGCCAGCCAAGTCTCCACGGGAAACACCATATATTTT.

This chain connects TRBV29-1 to TRBJ1-1; 7 nucleotides line up with TRBD1. V shed 3 bases, J shed 3 bases, and the junction held 7 bases outside the gene matches. Germline V lookup: CDR1 SQVTM, CDR2 ANQGSEA. This CDR3 is 14 amino acids long. CDR3 in DNA: TGCAGCGTTGATGGGCCAGGGGGGGACACTGAAGCTTTCTTT. Protein product: CSVDGPGGDTEAFF.

The chain joins TRBV9 to TRBJ2-2; 7 nucleotides line up with TRBD1. The CDR3 runs 15 residues. Per the germline V gene, CDR1 is SGDLS and CDR2 is YYNGEE. V shed 4 bases, J shed 1 base, and the junction held 4 bases outside the gene matches. The CDR3 sequence: CASSSWTGNTGELFF. The CDR3 bases are TGTGCCAGCAGCTCGTGGACAGGGAACACCGGGGAGCTGTTTTTT.

J is TRBJ2-3 and V is TRBV27, with 14 bases matching TRBD2. Germline values: CDR1 MNHEY, CDR2 SMNVEV (reference sequence). This CDR3 region has 19 residues. After removal of 5 bases from V and 3 bases from J, the junction contained 13 bases not matched to a gene. Here the CDR3 DNA reads TGTGCCAGCAGTCCCGTAGCGGGACTAGCGGGGGCGAGTACAGATACGCAGTATTTT. Translated, it gives CASSPVAGLAGASTDTQYF.

This clone was seen only once. The identical CDR3 is also encoded by other nucleotide sequences in the sample. The chain combines TRBV7-2 with TRBJ1-3, with D perhaps TRBD1 (6 bases). The V end lost 1 base, the J end lost 4 bases, and 14 bases lay between the germline ends. The V gene's germline CDR1 is SGHTA and CDR2 FQGNSA. The CDR3 extends over 16 amino acids. In DNA, the CDR3 is TGTGCCAGCAGCTTAGGACCAGGGGAGTCAGGAAACACCATATATTTT. Encoded protein: CASSLGPGESGNTIYF.

V gene TRBV9 combines with J gene TRBJ2-6; D uncertain. V lost 0 bases and J 2 bases, leaving 6 bases between the germline ends. CDR1 and CDR2 (germline): SGDLS, YYNGEE. The CDR3 totals 15 residues. In DNA form, the CDR3 reads TGTGCCAGCAGCGTAGGTTTGACTGGGGCCAACGTCCTGACTTTC. Protein product: CASSVGLTGANVLTF. Full variable domain (missing parts from reference TRBV9 and TRBJ2-6): DSGVTQTPKHLITATGQRVTLRCSPRSGDLSVYWYQQSLDQGLQFLIQYYNGEERAKGNILERFSAQQFPDLHSELNLSSLELGDSALYFCASSVGLTGANVLTFGAGSRLTVL.

This chain uses TRBV3-1 (or the pseudogene TRBV3-2) with TRBJ1-2; D gene unclear. The CDR3 is made up of 16 amino acids. Trimming took off 1 base at V and 1 base at J, with 13 bases between the two ends. The germline gives CDR1 LGHDT, CDR2 YNNKEL (reference sequence). The CDR3 sequence: CASSQAHKSLNYGYTF. The CDR3 DNA follows: TGTGCCAGCAGCCAAGCTCATAAGTCCCTTAACTATGGCTACACCTTC.

The chain recombines TRBV29-1 with TRBJ1-1; D may be TRBD1 (5 bases). CDR3 length: 13 amino acids. V lost 3 bases and J 4 bases, leaving 12 bases between the germline ends. The germline gives CDR1 SQVTM, CDR2 ANQGSEA. The CDR3 loop is CSVDGTALTEAFF. As DNA, the CDR3 is TGCAGCGTTGATGGGACGGCCCTCACTGAAGCTTTCTTT.

This chain connects TRBV20-1 to TRBJ1-1; D might be TRBD1 (6 bases). Germline CDR1 DFQATT, CDR2 SNEGSKA (reference sequence). The CDR3 runs to 11 residues. The DNA for the CDR3 is TGCAGGGGGGGGGCTGGCACTGAAGCTTTCTTT. It encodes CRGGAGTEAFF.

The chain uses TRBV2 and TRBJ1-5, with TRBD1 matching over 7 bases. V shed 4 bases and J 7 bases; nucleotides not matched to a gene: 7. The CDR3 loop spans 14 amino acids. Looked up from germline, CDR1 is SNHLY and CDR2 is FYNNEI. The CDR3 sequence: CASSAGTAGQPQHF. As DNA, the CDR3 is TGTGCCAGCAGTGCCGGGACAGCCGGCCAGCCCCAGCATTTT.

This clone was seen just once. The chain joins TRBV7-8 to TRBJ1-5, with a weak D call TRBD1 (5 bases). This CDR3 has 17 residues. CDR1 is SGHVS and CDR2 is FQNEAQ in the germline V gene. Trimming removed 1 base at V and 4 bases at J, with 17 bases between. CDR3 amino acids: CASSLEYGGSGNQPQHF. CDR3 nucleotides: TGTGCCAGCAGCTTAGAGTATGGGGGTTCGGGAAATCAGCCCCAGCATTTT.

The chain recombines TRBV5-5 with TRBJ2-5; D is possibly TRBD1 or TRBD2 (5 bases each). V lost 4 bases and J 2 bases, leaving 15 bases between the germline ends. The CDR3 length is 15 residues. The germline V gene encodes CDR1 SGHKS and CDR2 YYEKEE (reference sequence). The CDR3 DNA reads TGTGCCAGCAGCCTCGCCGGGACGTATCAAGAGACCCAGTACTTC. The encoded protein is CASSLAGTYQETQYF.

The rearrangement links TRBV28 to TRBJ1-2, with D perhaps TRBD1 (5 bases). This CDR3 contains 15 residues. Trimming removed 3 bases at V and 5 bases at J, with 16 bases between. Germline CDR1 MDHEN, CDR2 SYDVKM. This CDR3 reads CASSFSGQVIYGYTF. The CDR3 DNA follows: TGTGCCAGCAGTTTTTCCGGACAAGTTATATATGGCTACACCTTC.

This clone is a singleton in its sample. The genes are TRBV6-1 and TRBJ1-4; TRBD1 matches 7 bases. CDR1 is MNHNS and CDR2 is SASEGT in the germline V gene. The CDR3 is made up of 15 amino acids. V lost 0 bases to trimming and J lost 4 bases; unmatched junction nucleotides: 2. CDR3 residues: CASSEAGQYNEKLFF. CDR3 DNA sequence: TGTGCCAGCAGTGAAGCGGGACAGTATAATGAAAAACTGTTTTTT.